The entry that follows covers one TCR beta chain sequence. Its antigen is as yet unknown. Libraries were prepared by immunoSEQ multiplex PCR; TCRdb keeps only in-frame clonotypes and omits some of them. The table includes about 140,000 clones, about 92% detected once. Germline lookup yields CDR1 MRHNA and CDR2 SNTAGT. V lost 5 bases to trimming and J lost 3 bases, with 13 bases between them. The CDR3 totals 15 residues. This sample stems from a study of T cell responses to AZD1222 COVID-19 vaccine. Study-level background: Analyses pooled second doses at about 4 or about 12 weeks.

Study-wide results and limits: CD4 TCRs covered the whole spike, strongest at regions 160-218 and 743-854. Most donors were white British and more were female, and clonal diversity was possibly underestimated. Spike-specific TCR breadth and depth both grew after two AZD1222 doses.

Source: peripheral blood, taken on day 0 of AZD1222 vaccination. The V call is TRBV6-4, the J call TRBJ2-2; maybe TRBD2 (6 bases). The clonotype originates from an adult in good health. The chain's CDR3 is CASSPGGLYTGELFF. CDR3 sequence (DNA): TGTGCCAGCAGTCCCGGGGGACTGTACACCGGGGAGCTGTTTTTT.